This TCR beta chain was profiled in a study of T cell responses to AZD1222 COVID-19 vaccine. This CDR3 has 15 amino acids. Per the germline V gene, CDR1 is SGHRS and CDR2 is YFSETQ. The V and J ends lost 0 bases and 1 base respectively, with 10 bases between them. The method was immunoSEQ multiplex PCR; TCRdb's version includes in-frame clones alone and lacks a portion of them. The table includes about 140,000 clones, 92% detected once. Sequenced here: peripheral blood, sampled on day 0 of AZD1222 vaccination. The receptor comes from an adult in good health. The rearrangement links TRBV5-1 to TRBJ1-1; a possible D gene is TRBD1 (5 bases). CDR3 residues: CASSLVTGANTEAFF. The DNA of the CDR3 is TGCGCCAGCAGCTTGGTCACCGGGGCGAACACTGAAGCTTTCTTT.